A selection of T cell receptor beta chains follows, all from one sample in a study of blood T cells in healthy people across ages. Using its own MiXCR run on the 5' RACE reads, TCRdb lists one record per CDR3 protein. Among about 1.4 million distinct CDR3 sequences, approximately 59% were seen once, and the ten largest hold 5.5% to 8%. Sequenced material: blood. Source of these receptors: a man aged 18 to 29 in good health. The CDR3 runs from the conserved cysteine through the conserved F or W. The D gene is left open where the match is weak. Clone size is stated in some rows and not others, as once, few, many or a class when expanded.

d_call,clone_size,j_call,v_call,cdr3_aa,cdr3_nt
NA,few,TRBJ2-7,TRBV29-1,CSVELTRYEQYF,TGCAGCGTTGAACTTACCCGGTACGAGCAGTACTTC
NA,NA,TRBJ2-7,TRBV11-2,CASSLLVRDEQYF,TGTGCCAGCAGCCTCCTCGTGAGGGACGAGCAGTACTTC
TRBD1,NA,TRBJ1-2,TRBV14,CASSPYQGGNYGYTF,TGTGCCAGCAGCCCTTACCAGGGGGGAAACTATGGCTACACCTTC
TRBD2,many,TRBJ2-5,TRBV27,CASSGGYQETQYF,TGTGCTAGTTCGGGGGGTTACCAAGAGACCCAGTACTTC
NA,NA,TRBJ2-4,TRBV4-1,CASRDAKNIQYF,TGCGCCAGCCGGGATGCCAAAAACATTCAGTACTTC
NA,NA,TRBJ2-3,TRBV20-1,CSASHSDTQYF,TGCAGTGCCAGTCACAGTGACACGCAGTATTTT
NA,NA,TRBJ2-7,TRBV4-3,CASSLRVSKQGWAYEQYF,TGCGCCAGCAGCTTAAGGGTGTCCAAACAGGGTTGGGCCTACGAGCAGTACTTC
NA,NA,TRBJ2-7,TRBV7-8,CASSLWAGTTYEQYF,TGTGCCAGCAGCTTATGGGCAGGGACGACCTACGAGCAGTACTTC
NA,NA,TRBJ1-1,TRBV6-1,CASSRPDTKGNEAFF,TGTGCCAGCAGTCGCCCGGACACAAAAGGAAATGAAGCTTTCTTT
NA,NA,TRBJ1-2,TRBV11-2,CASSLVASANWGGYTF,TGTGCCAGCAGCTTAGTAGCATCGGCGAATTGGGGCGGCTACACCTTC
TRBD1,NA,TRBJ2-3,TRBV12-3/TRBV12-4,CASSFRDSDTDTQYF,TGTGCCAGCAGTTTTAGGGACAGCGACACAGATACGCAGTATTTT
NA,once,TRBJ2-7,TRBV20-1,CSANPVSSYEQYF,TGCAGTGCTAACCCTGTCAGTTCCTACGAGCAGTACTTC
NA,NA,TRBJ1-6,TRBV11-2,CASSPRYRSNSPLHF,TGTGCCAGCAGCCCGAGGTACAGAAGTAATTCACCCCTCCACTTT
TRBD1,NA,TRBJ1-3,TRBV12-3/TRBV12-4,CASSSPNRGSGNTIYF,TGTGCCAGCAGTAGCCCTAACAGGGGCTCTGGAAACACCATATATTTT
TRBD2,NA,TRBJ2-5,TRBV3-1,CASSPSRLGSSGSPETQYF,TGTGCCAGCAGCCCGTCCCGACTAGGGTCTAGCGGGAGTCCAGAGACCCAGTACTTC
TRBD2,NA,TRBJ2-3,TRBV4-2,CASSQEERGGTDTQYF,TGTGCCAGCAGCCAAGAAGAGCGGGGGGGCACAGATACGCAGTATTTT
NA,NA,TRBJ2-2,TRBV27,CASSLAHKGFWEWNTGELFF,TGTGCCAGCAGTTTAGCCCATAAAGGATTTTGGGAGTGGAACACCGGGGAGCTGTTTTTT
NA,NA,TRBJ2-1,TRBV4-2,CASSQEVGGPFNEQFF,TGTGCCAGCAGCCAAGAAGTGGGGGGGCCTTTTAATGAGCAGTTCTTC
TRBD1,few,TRBJ2-1,TRBV7-8,CASSASRTGGSSSSYNEQFF,TGTGCCAGCAGCGCATCCCGGACAGGGGGCTCTAGTTCTTCCTACAATGAGCAGTTCTTC
NA,few,TRBJ1-1,TRBV12-3/TRBV12-4,CASIQGGSTEAFF,TGTGCCAGCATCCAAGGAGGTAGCACTGAAGCTTTCTTT
NA,few,TRBJ2-7,TRBV7-9,CASTLSGNEQYF,TGTGCCAGCACCCTGTCCGGGAACGAGCAGTACTTC
NA,NA,TRBJ1-1,TRBV24-1,CATSASGVVSTEAFF,TGTGCCACCAGTGCCTCAGGCGTAGTGAGCACTGAAGCTTTCTTT
NA,few,TRBJ2-7,TRBV27,CASNPTAGTYEQYF,TGTGCCAGCAACCCGACGGCCGGTACTTACGAGCAGTACTTC
NA,NA,TRBJ2-2,TRBV3-1,CASILGPRDTGELFF,TGTGCCAGCATCCTGGGGCCCAGGGACACCGGGGAGCTGTTTTTT
TRBD1,NA,TRBJ1-2,TRBV28,CASRTGGPYGYTF,TGTGCCAGCAGGACAGGGGGACCGTATGGCTACACCTTC
NA,NA,TRBJ2-6,TRBV10-3,CAISDGADPGANVLTF,TGTGCCATCAGTGACGGAGCTGACCCTGGGGCCAACGTCCTGACTTTC
NA,once,TRBJ1-6,TRBV11-2,CASSLVGGSNSPLHF,TGTGCCAGCAGCTTAGTGGGGGGCTCCAATTCACCCCTCCACTTT
NA,NA,TRBJ2-3,TRBV7-6,CASSLAHRAGDTQYF,TGTGCCAGCAGCTTAGCGCACAGGGCCGGAGATACGCAGTATTTT
TRBD1,NA,TRBJ1-1,TRBV28,CATDRVETEAFF,TGTGCCACAGACAGGGTAGAAACTGAAGCTTTCTTT
TRBD2,NA,TRBJ2-4,TRBV5-1,CASRPIGRQGDIQYF,TGCGCCAGCAGGCCTATCGGGAGGCAAGGGGACATTCAGTACTTC
TRBD1,NA,TRBJ2-1,TRBV20-1,CSAGQGFNEQFF,TGCAGTGCGGGACAGGGTTTTAATGAGCAGTTCTTC
NA,NA,TRBJ2-7,TRBV6-4,CASSEIPGYEQYF,TGTGCCAGCAGTGAGATTCCGGGCTACGAGCAGTACTTC
NA,NA,TRBJ1-1,TRBV7-9,CASSLIQGGGTEAFF,TGTGCCAGCAGCTTAATCCAGGGCGGGGGCACTGAAGCTTTCTTT
NA,few,TRBJ1-2,TRBV7-9,CASSLIGGTSYGYTF,TGTGCCAGCAGCTTAATTGGAGGGACTTCGTATGGCTACACCTTC
TRBD1,few,TRBJ1-1,TRBV29-1,CSVEDPGTENTEAFF,TGCAGCGTTGAAGATCCCGGGACAGAGAACACTGAAGCTTTCTTT
NA,few,TRBJ2-1,TRBV7-6,CASSLDGGLKNYNEQFF,TGTGCCAGCAGCTTAGATGGGGGCCTGAAGAATTACAATGAGCAGTTCTTC
TRBD1,few,TRBJ2-5,TRBV29-1,CSLTGVLQETQYF,TGCAGCCTGACAGGGGTTCTTCAAGAGACCCAGTACTTC
TRBD2,NA,TRBJ2-3,TRBV4-2,CASGGVKRETDTQYF,TGTGCCAGCGGCGGGGTCAAGCGGGAGACAGATACGCAGTATTTT
NA,NA,TRBJ2-5,TRBV20-1,CSALGEETQYF,TGCAGTGCTCTTGGGGAAGAGACCCAGTACTTC
NA,NA,TRBJ2-7,TRBV4-2,CASSQYSGDNYNEQYF,TGTGCCAGCAGCCAATACAGCGGAGATAACTACAATGAGCAGTACTTC
NA,NA,TRBJ2-7,TRBV4-1,CANSPLSGDHEQYF,TGCGCCAACAGCCCCCTGTCGGGGGACCACGAGCAGTACTTC
NA,NA,TRBJ1-2,TRBV28,CASSLLANYGYTF,TGTGCCAGCAGTTTATTGGCTAACTATGGCTACACCTTC
NA,NA,TRBJ1-2,TRBV29-1,CSVEDQRALRGGYTF,TGCAGCGTTGAAGATCAAAGGGCTTTAAGGGGTGGCTACACCTTC
NA,NA,TRBJ2-1,TRBV13,CASSPRDMPHNEQFF,TGTGCCAGCAGCCCTCGGGACATGCCACACAATGAGCAGTTCTTC
NA,NA,TRBJ2-5,TRBV6-5,CASSQSPVRQETQYF,TGTGCCAGCAGTCAATCCCCCGTCAGGCAAGAGACCCAGTACTTC
TRBD2,few,TRBJ2-2,TRBV12-3/TRBV12-4,CASSLLAVNTGELFF,TGTGCCAGCAGCCTACTAGCGGTGAACACCGGGGAGCTGTTTTTT
NA,few,TRBJ1-4,TRBV12-3/TRBV12-4,CASRSTNEKLFF,TGTGCCAGCCGGTCAACTAATGAAAAACTGTTTTTT
TRBD2,NA,TRBJ2-1,TRBV6-5,CASSYSPGGAGNEQFF,TGTGCCAGCAGTTACTCGCCGGGGGGGGCTGGCAATGAGCAGTTCTTC
NA,NA,TRBJ2-5,TRBV24-1,CATSDLWQSETQYF,TGTGCCACCAGTGATTTGTGGCAGTCTGAGACCCAGTACTTC
NA,NA,TRBJ2-1,TRBV7-9,CASSPEGAFGNEQFF,TGTGCCAGCAGTCCCGAAGGGGCATTTGGGAATGAGCAGTTCTTC
NA,NA,TRBJ2-1,TRBV11-2,CASSLDVLFGQYDEQFF,TGTGCCAGCAGCTTAGACGTCCTCTTTGGACAGTATGATGAGCAGTTCTTC
TRBD2,NA,TRBJ2-5,TRBV7-8,CASSWAGTSGDLTETQYF,TGTGCCAGCAGCTGGGCCGGAACTAGCGGGGACTTGACAGAGACCCAGTACTTC
NA,many,TRBJ2-3,TRBV3-1,CASSLSLDTQYF,TGTGCCAGCAGCCTCTCGTTAGATACGCAGTATTTT
TRBD1,NA,TRBJ2-4,TRBV5-5,CASSLDPGQSAPSEDIQYF,TGTGCCAGCAGCTTGGACCCGGGACAGTCGGCCCCTTCAGAGGACATTCAGTACTTC
NA,NA,TRBJ2-7,TRBV7-9,CASSGPDGYYEQYF,TGTGCCAGCAGCGGACCGGACGGATACTACGAGCAGTACTTC